This T cell receptor (beta chain) was profiled in a study of blood T cell repertoires in COVID-19 (dated by TCRdb to the early 2020s). Regarding the research as a whole: Samples covering the acute and convalescent phases of COVID-19 were provided by collaborators in the United States, Italy and Spain. The material from the prospective study consisted of cDNA or gDNA derived from T cells, B-cell-depleted T cells, or PBMCs. Subjects who had been exposed to COVID-19, were actively infected with it, or had recovered from it provided the deeply sampled blood TCRbeta repertoires that made up the dataset. The repertoires were released in a freely available public database meant as a resource for research on the immune response to SARS-CoV-2. Samples were obtained from the ongoing ImmuneRACE study (first 160 participants) and from 1,200 or so subjects provided by 6 global collaborators. A de-identified subject ID, COVID-19 status, age in years and sex were almost always included in the sample metadata. Where HLA class I and class II types were available, the types were taken from metadata supplied by the sample provider, not from assay-based typing. What the research found in general, with its limitations: Clinical and demographic metadata were provided uncurated, with the amount varying by source and participant.

A word on this clone: There is no known antigen for this receptor. No base quality information exists; no much larger clone differs at one position.

Each collaborating institution followed its own protocols to collect whole blood in K2EDTA tubes. For TCRbeta analysis, collaborator samples were shipped as frozen whole blood, as isolated PBMCs, or as DNA extracted from either sample type. The immunoSEQ Assay, a bias-controlled multiplex PCR, was used to amplify TCRbeta CDR3 regions from genomic DNA. The authors' pipeline ran thus. Nucleated cell counts per sample were estimated from amplification of reference gene primers within the assay. To quantify the absolute abundance of each unique TCRbeta CDR3 rearrangement, sequence reads were collapsed and filtered. Productive Simpson clonality was computed per sample as the square root of Simpson's diversity index over productive rearrangements. TCRdb provides this immuneACCESS table in a form limited to in-frame rearrangements. Some clones are lacking; in checked studies, under half of them reflect an unresolved V gene, and why the rest are absent is not known. V and J calls and clone size are copied from that table; D and trimming were computed from the DNA. Recorded for this sample are 200,000 to 250,000 clones; 84% of them occurred a single time. Around 18% of the sample comes from the top ten.

The CDR3 numbers 14 residues from cysteine through phenylalanine. Just the 42-base CDR3 DNA is kept, in frame starting at base 1. Sequences DFQATT (CDR1) and SNEGSKA (CDR2) are obtained from the germline V gene (reference sequence). The junction shows trimming of 3 bases on V and 2 bases on J, plus 11 bases between the germline ends. The V and J segments used are TRBV20-1 and TRBJ1-3; TRBD1 is possibly the D segment (6 matching bases). The TCR sequence derives from a woman aged 80 or over with active or convalescent COVID-19. Sequenced: peripheral blood. The CDR3 protein sequence reads: CSASRTETGNTIYF. Read as DNA, the sequence is TGCAGTGCTAGTAGGACAGAGACTGGAAACACCATATATTTT.